Presented here are 5 T cell receptor beta chains from one specimen sequenced in a study of identical twins. Via MiXCR, TCRdb re-called the 5' RACE reads, giving one row per CDR3 protein. The table shows 1.5 million to 2 million distinct CDR3 sequences, with about 31% occurring only once. The specimen was cord blood. All receptors come from a newborn girl in good health.

V and J are TRBV7-8 and TRBJ2-3, with 9 nucleotides matching TRBD2. CDR1 is SGHVS, CDR2 FQNEAQ, per germline. Germline trimming cut 5 bases from V and 3 bases from J; bases unmatched to any gene: 6. This CDR3 is built from 15 residues. Written as DNA, the CDR3 is TGTGCCAGCAGCGTTAGCGGGAGTACTACAGATACGCAGTATTTT. This encodes CASSVSGSTTDTQYF. Looking up the rest from reference TRBV7-8 and TRBJ2-3 gives the full variable domain: GAGVSQSPRYKVAKRGQDVALRCDPISGHVSLFWYQQALGQGPEFLTYFQNEAQLDKSGLPSDRFFAERPEGSVSTLKIQRTQQEDSAVYLCASSVSGSTTDTQYFGPGTRLTVL.

The J gene is TRBJ2-6, the V gene TRBV2; D not resolved. Per germline, CDR1 SNHLY and CDR2 FYNNEI. Trimming took 5 bases from V and 0 from J, leaving 11 bases between them. CDR3 size: 16 residues. The CDR3 DNA is TGTGCCAGCAGTCCAACGGTCTTCTCTGGGGCCAACGTCCTGACTTTC. The encoded protein is CASSPTVFSGANVLTF.

This clonotype was detected only once. The CDR3 loop reads CASSNWWDGHYEQFF. CDR3 DNA sequence: TGTGCCAGCAGTAATTGGTGGGACGGACACTACGAGCAGTTCTTC. This sequence joins TRBV11-2 and TRBJ2-1; D is possibly TRBD1 or TRBD2 (5 bases each). V lost 6 bases and J lost 10, with 22 bases in between. The CDR3 is made up of 15 amino acids. CDR1 and CDR2 from the germline V gene are SGHAT and FQNNGV.

This clonotype was recorded many times. This chain joins TRBV6-5 and TRBJ2-7, with 11 bases aligning to TRBD2. V was clipped by 2 bases and J by 0 bases; unmatched bases: 0. The CDR3 is 15 amino acids. Germline lookup yields CDR1 MNHEY and CDR2 SVGAGI. The DNA of the CDR3 is TGTGCCAGCAGTTACACTAGCGGGAGCTCCTACGAGCAGTACTTC. This encodes CASSYTSGSSYEQYF.

A remark on this clonotype: With a much larger clone just one base away, this may be a read error. V gene TRBV6-6 combines with J gene TRBJ2-5; D not certain. The CDR3 covers 12 residues. V lost 2 bases and J 4 bases, leaving 5 bases between the germline ends. Germline CDR1 reads MNHNY; CDR2 reads SVGAGI (reference sequence). The CDR3 reads CASSYARETQYF. CDR3 DNA: TGTGCCAGCAGTTACGCGCGAGAGACCCAGTACTTC.